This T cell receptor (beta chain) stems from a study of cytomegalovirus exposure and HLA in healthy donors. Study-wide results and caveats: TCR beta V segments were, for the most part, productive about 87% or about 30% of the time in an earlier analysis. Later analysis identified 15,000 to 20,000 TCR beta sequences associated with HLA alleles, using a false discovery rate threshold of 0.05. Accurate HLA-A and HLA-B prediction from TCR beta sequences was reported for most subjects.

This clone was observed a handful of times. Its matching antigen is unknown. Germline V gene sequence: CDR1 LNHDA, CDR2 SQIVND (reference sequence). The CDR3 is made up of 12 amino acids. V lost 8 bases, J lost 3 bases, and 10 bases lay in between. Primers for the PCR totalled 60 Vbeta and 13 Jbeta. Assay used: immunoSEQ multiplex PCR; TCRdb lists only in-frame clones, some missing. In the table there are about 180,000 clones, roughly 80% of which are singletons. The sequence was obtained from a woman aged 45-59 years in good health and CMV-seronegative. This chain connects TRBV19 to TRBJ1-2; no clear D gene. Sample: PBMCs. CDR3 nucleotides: TGTGCCAGTGGGCCCGGGGACTATGGCTACACCTTC. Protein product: CASGPGDYGYTF.